This TCR beta chain derives from a study of shared T cell receptors in the human thymus. Trimming cost V 7 bases and J 1 base, with 19 bases left between them. Germline V lookup: CDR1 SEHNR, CDR2 FQNEAQ (reference sequence). This CDR3 is 16 amino acids long. Some clones are missing from TCRdb's copy, which holds only in-frame ones; the method was immunoSEQ multiplex PCR. The sample lists about 380,000 clones, 85% to 95% seen once, with approximately 0.02% in the top ten. The TCR comes from a human donor. Input material: thymocytes. V is TRBV7-9 and J is TRBJ1-1, with D uncertain. In DNA form, the CDR3 reads TGTGCCAGCATCACTAGTGGCCTGGCAGGGAACACTGAAGCTTTCTTT. Translating it yields CASITSGLAGNTEAFF.